The source of this T cell receptor beta chain is a study of T cells in Graves' hyperthyroidism and ophthalmopathy (dated by TCRdb to the late 2010s). Context from the whole study: Peripheral blood samples were taken at the time of initial diagnosis, prior to any treatment. Prospective prediction of ophthalmopathy was tested in an independent validation cohort of approximately 18 hyperthyroidism patients and 15 to 17 patients who later progressed to ophthalmopathy. In addition, the study compared T-cell repertoires in thyroid tissue and in blood from several Graves' hyperthyroidism patients. Once sampling was done, hyperthyroidism patients were given methimazole at a starting dose of 30 mg daily, whereas ophthalmopathy patients were given high-dose intravenous methylprednisolone. The paper describes TCR Vbeta CDR3 sequencing of 135 peripheral blood samples, made up of 43 ophthalmopathy patients, 70 to 75 hyperthyroidism patients and 17 progressor patients. The 85 to 100 discovery patients were randomly split 7:3 into training and test sets. To identify distinguishing TCR V-J signatures, a discovery cohort of 100 patients was used, comprising under 45 with Graves' ophthalmopathy and some 57 with stable Graves' hyperthyroidism.

The TCR beta CDR3 regions were amplified from RNA transcripts. A first-round RT-PCR of the TCR CDR3 used the HTBI primer set with the Qiagen OneStep RT-PCR kit. A second multiplex PCR round built the libraries, followed by size selection and purification. Libraries were sequenced paired-end with 100 bp reads on an Illumina HiSeq2000. The paper's processing steps were these. SOAPnuke was used to process the raw data, removing reads that contained adapters or uncalled bases, had a mean Phred below 15, or lacked an exact match to the constant primer or identifier. COPE v1.2.5 was used to merge the high-quality paired reads, and each unique nucleotide sequence was defined as a clonotype. MiTCR v1.1 was used to align the clonotypes against IMGT TRBV, TRBD and TRBJ reference segments. The analysis was restricted to V-J combinations with a frequency above 0.0001, which together covered 99% to 99.2% of the repertoires. The TCS score was defined as the ratio of F50 (clonal expansion) to E x V (chaos), calculated using BLOSUM62-based TCRdist between CDR3 peptides within each V-J. Welch's t-statistics and random forest reduced approximately 520 V-J features to 13, which were used in a naive Bayes classifier (R e1071). In-frame beta chains were kept once TCRdb had trimmed the public reads at Q25 with fastp and called clones with MiXCR. All rows with the same CDR3 protein become a single entry with the most common DNA and genes. The V and J calls were not made by the authors but by TCRdb's processing. This sample is represented by around 240,000 distinct CDR3 sequences; 16% of them were singletons. The biggest ten clones account for around 28% of the sample.

Concerning this clonotype: The antigen it binds to is not known. The record has no base qualities; no much larger clone is one base away.

Moderately to severely active disease, a Clinical Activity Score of at least 3, a NOSPECS grade of at least 4, and a duration under 3 months were present in ophthalmopathy patients. Patients with uncontrolled infections, other autoimmune diseases, pregnancy or lactation were excluded. Diagnoses were based on clinical symptoms, serum thyroxine and TRAb, thyroid ultrasound and orbital computed tomography. PBMCs were separated from approximately 10 ml of fresh peripheral blood using Ficoll-Paque density gradient centrifugation. Total RNA was extracted using Trizol reagent, and RNA quality was assessed on an Agilent 2100 Bioanalyzer. The investigation overall reported the following: Blood samples also contained most of the expanded thyroid clonotypes (frequency above 0.001), which suggests that blood repertoires may reflect thyroid immune responses. A 13 V-J signature model separated ophthalmopathy from stable hyperthyroidism, with approximately 86% sensitivity and about 81% specificity in cross-validation and 80%/75% in testing. No statistical method was used to set the sample size in advance, and investigators knew the group allocation. In validation, the model predicted progression to ophthalmopathy with roughly 66% sensitivity and less than 75% specificity, a median of around six months before onset.

Sequenced input: blood. The clonotype comes from a woman under 30 with Graves' ophthalmopathy.

The CDR3 is CASSLLRGDNSPLHF. The DNA reads as follows: TGTGCCAGCAGCTTGCTTCGGGGCGATAATTCACCCCTCCACTTT. In this chain, TRBV5-5 is recombined with TRBJ1-6; the D gene is perhaps TRBD1, on 5 matching bases. CDR3 length: 15 amino acids, cysteine to phenylalanine. The DNA shown is the 45-base CDR3, in frame from base 1. V is reduced by 1 base and J by 5 bases, leaving a spacing of 10 bases between them. CDR1 SGHKS and CDR2 YYEKEE are derived from the germline V gene (reference sequence).